Below, 9 T cell receptor beta chains from the same sample are listed, as sequenced in a study of spatial heterogeneity in lung cancer. Time point in this sample: sample taken at primary tumor resection. In each case, whole RNA from tumor, nontumor lung or frozen PBMC was sequenced unsorted. TCRdb redid the calling of the 5' RACE reads with MiXCR, one entry per CDR3 protein. This table holds approximately 2,200 distinct CDR3 sequences, 10% to 15% found once. The starting material was normal lung tissue next to the tumor, obtained at surgery. Receptors were obtained from a male donor with early-stage non-small cell lung cancer.

The table lists this clonotype with a few counts. The chain joins TRBV11-2 to TRBJ2-2, with D tentatively TRBD1 or TRBD2 (5 bases each). V was pared by 6 bases and J by 12 bases, with 14 bases between. The CDR3 extends over 12 amino acids. CDR1 and CDR2 (germline): SGHAT, FQNNGV. CDR3 amino acids: CASRRGLEKLFF. Here the CDR3 DNA reads TGTGCCAGCAGGAGGGGCCTGGAGAAGCTGTTTTTT.

This clonotype is large in the sample. The chain combines TRBV7-3 with TRBJ2-3, with 11 bases aligning to TRBD2. In germline, CDR1 is SGHTA, CDR2 FQGTGA. This CDR3 comprises 15 residues. J was trimmed by 4 bases and V by 5 bases; bases with no gene match: 5. The CDR3 nucleotides read TGTGCCAGCAGCCCCGGACTAGCGGGCGCAGATACGCAGTATTTT. Amino acids: CASSPGLAGADTQYF.

There are a few counts of this clonotype. This chain uses TRBV11-1 with TRBJ2-1, with 14 bases identical to TRBD2. V lost 1 base to trimming and J lost 9 bases; unmatched junction nucleotides: 5. The CDR3 is 16 amino acids. The germline CDR1 and CDR2 sequences are SGHAT and FQDESV (reference sequence). Here the CDR3 reads CASSLGTSGGQGEQFF. The CDR3 DNA is TGTGCCAGCAGCTTAGGGACTAGCGGGGGGCAAGGTGAGCAGTTCTTC. Based on the CDR3 plus reference TRBV11-1 and TRBJ2-1, the full variable domain is EAEVAQSPRYKITEKSQAVAFWCDPISGHATLYWYRQILGQGPELLVQFQDESVVDDSQLPKDRFSAERLKGVDSTLKIQPAELGDSAMYLCASSLGTSGGQGEQFFGPGTRLTVL.

V gene TRBV5-6 combines with J gene TRBJ2-7; no firm D call. Germline CDR1 is SGHDT and CDR2 is YYEEEE. This CDR3 comprises 12 residues. Trimming shortened V by 2 bases and J by 2 bases, and 5 bases separated the two germline ends. CDR3 coding DNA: TGTGCCAGCAGCTTCTCCGCCTACGAGCAGTACTTC. Its protein product is CASSFSAYEQYF.

This clonotype is labeled as large. CDR3 loop: CASSLSAGNIQYF. The CDR3 bases are TGTGCCAGCAGCCTAAGTGCGGGGAACATTCAGTACTTC. The chain joins TRBV7-3 to TRBJ2-4; possibly TRBD2 for D (6 bases). Germline V lookup: CDR1 SGHTA, CDR2 FQGTGA. The CDR3 has 13 residues. V lost 5 bases, J lost 7 bases, and 12 bases lay in between.

This clonotype ranks as medium-sized. This sequence joins TRBV2 and TRBJ1-2; 8 positions match TRBD1. V trimming: 5 bases; J trimming: 2 bases; junction bases outside the gene matches: 7. This CDR3 comprises 15 residues. The germline V gene encodes CDR1 SNHLY and CDR2 FYNNEI. As DNA, the CDR3 is TGTGCCAGCAGTATGAGGACAGGGTTGAACTATGGCTACACCTTC. It translates to CASSMRTGLNYGYTF.

Within the sample, this clonotype is medium-sized. The gene calls are TRBV4-2 and TRBJ2-1; TRBD2 matches 10 bases. The CDR3 is made up of 15 amino acids. The V gene end was trimmed by 6 bases and the J gene end by 1 base; junction bases not matched to a gene: 3. Germline CDR1 and CDR2: LGHNA and YNFKEQ. As DNA, the CDR3 is TGTGCCAGCAGTCCACTAGCGGGATCCTACAATGAGCAGTTCTTC. Translation: CASSPLAGSYNEQFF.

In its sample, this clonotype is medium-sized. CDR3 nucleotide sequence: TGTGCCAGCAGTTTAGTCTTAAACACAGATACGCAGTATTTT. Its protein is CASSLVLNTDTQYF. This chain connects TRBV12-3 or TRBV12-4 to TRBJ2-3, with D unclear. The germline V and J ends were trimmed by 1 base and 2 bases, with 7 bases remaining between them. This CDR3 is built from 14 residues.

By share of the sample, this clonotype is medium-sized. The chain couples TRBV7-2 to TRBJ1-2; unclear D gene. Trimming cost V 1 base and J 3 bases, with 3 bases left between them. Germline CDR1 and CDR2: SGHTA and FQGNSA. The CDR3 runs to 12 residues. This CDR3 is CASSLGYYGYTF. In DNA, the CDR3 is TGTGCCAGCAGCTTAGGATACTATGGCTACACCTTC.